The entry below describes one T cell receptor (beta chain). CDR1 is MNHEY and CDR2 is SVGEGT in the germline V gene. V dropped 1 base and J dropped 2 bases, with 8 bases sitting between them. CDR3 size: 14 residues. The data were obtained in a study of blood T cell repertoires in COVID-19. Clinical history reported by participants formed the basis on which cohorts were assigned. Data came from immunoSEQ multiplex PCR; TCRdb stores just in-frame clones and leaves some out. The table shows around 260,000 clones, with 90% occurring only once. The source of this sequence is a woman younger than 45 who had recovered from COVID-19. This chain links TRBV6-2 or TRBV6-3 with TRBJ1-1, with D unresolved. Sequenced: PBMCs or T cells enriched from blood (not recorded which). The CDR3 sequence: CASSYFIANTEAFF. The CDR3 DNA follows: TGTGCCAGCAGTTACTTCATAGCTAACACTGAAGCTTTCTTT.